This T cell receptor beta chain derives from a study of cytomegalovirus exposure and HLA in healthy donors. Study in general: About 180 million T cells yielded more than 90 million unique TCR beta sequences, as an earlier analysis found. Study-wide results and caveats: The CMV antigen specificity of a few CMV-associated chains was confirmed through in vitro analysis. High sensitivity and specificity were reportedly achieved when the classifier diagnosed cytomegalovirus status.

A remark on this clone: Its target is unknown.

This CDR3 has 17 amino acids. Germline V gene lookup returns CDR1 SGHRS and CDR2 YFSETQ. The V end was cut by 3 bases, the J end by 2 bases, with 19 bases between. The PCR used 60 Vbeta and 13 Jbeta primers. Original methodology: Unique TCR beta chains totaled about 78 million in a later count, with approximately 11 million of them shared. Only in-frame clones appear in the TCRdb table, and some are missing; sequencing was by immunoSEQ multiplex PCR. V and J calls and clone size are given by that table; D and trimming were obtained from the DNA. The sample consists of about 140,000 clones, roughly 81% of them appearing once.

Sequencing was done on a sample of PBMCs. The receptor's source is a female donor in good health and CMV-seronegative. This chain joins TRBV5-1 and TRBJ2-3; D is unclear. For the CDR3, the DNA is TGCGCCAGCAGCTCGCTCTCGGCTAGGCCCTCCACAGATACGCAGTATTTT. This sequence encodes CASSSLSARPSTDTQYF.